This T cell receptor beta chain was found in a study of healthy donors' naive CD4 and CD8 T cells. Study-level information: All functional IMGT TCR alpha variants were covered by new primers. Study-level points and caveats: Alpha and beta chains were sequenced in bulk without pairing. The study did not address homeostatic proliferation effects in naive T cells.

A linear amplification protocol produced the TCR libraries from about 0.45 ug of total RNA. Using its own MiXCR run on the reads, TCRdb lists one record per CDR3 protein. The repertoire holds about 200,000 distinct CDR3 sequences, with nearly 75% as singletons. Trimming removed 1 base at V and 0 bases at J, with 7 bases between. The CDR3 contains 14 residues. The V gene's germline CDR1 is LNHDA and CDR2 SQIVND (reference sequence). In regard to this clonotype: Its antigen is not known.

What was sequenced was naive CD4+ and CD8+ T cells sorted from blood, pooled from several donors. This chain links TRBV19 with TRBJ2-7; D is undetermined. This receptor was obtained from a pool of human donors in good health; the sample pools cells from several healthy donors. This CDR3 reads CASSIVPGSYEQYF. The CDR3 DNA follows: TGTGCCAGTAGTATAGTTCCAGGCTCCTACGAGCAGTACTTC.